This passage covers 25 T cell receptor beta chains from one sample sequenced in a study of shared clonotypes between healthy human individuals. TCRdb's table, derived via immunoSEQ multiplex PCR, lists solely in-frame clones and lacks some. The sample lists about 480,000 clones; over 75% were seen once. Sequencing was carried out using PBMCs. Source of these receptors: a middle-aged woman in good health. Some clones in this sample may be carry-over from other donors' samples.

The CDR3 nucleotides are TGTGCCAGCCCCTACACGGGGGACTACTGCGAGCAGTACTTC. Translated: CASPYTGDYCEQYF. The rearrangement links TRBV7-3 to TRBJ2-7, with 7 bases identical to TRBD2. J lost 6 bases, V lost 8 bases, and 13 bases had no gene match. The germline CDR1 and CDR2 sequences are SGHTA and FQGTGA. CDR3 length equals 14 residues.

CDR3 residues: CASSLGGRGTDTQYF. CDR3 DNA sequence: TGTGCCAGCAGCTTAGGCGGGAGGGGCACAGATACGCAGTATTTT. This chain uses TRBV7-2 with TRBJ2-3; 9 bases align to TRBD2. There are 15 residues in the CDR3. After removal of 1 base from V and 1 base from J, the junction contained 0 bases not matched to a gene. Germline V gene lookup returns CDR1 SGHTA and CDR2 FQGNSA.

The chain combines TRBV2 with TRBJ2-1, with 7 nucleotides matching TRBD1. There are 18 residues in the CDR3. Losses at the gene ends were 5 bases for V and 8 bases for J; bases not matched to a gene: 21. Germline values: CDR1 SNHLY, CDR2 FYNNEI. This CDR3 is CASSRTGFSSESFYEQFF. Here the CDR3 DNA reads TGTGCCAGCAGTCGGACAGGTTTTTCCAGCGAGAGTTTTTATGAGCAGTTCTTC.

In this sample, this clone turned up once. The chain joins TRBV7-2 to TRBJ2-1; TRBD1 aligns across 9 bases. The CDR3 covers 16 residues. Germline V lookup: CDR1 SGHTA, CDR2 FQGNSA. The J segment lost 6 bases and the V segment lost 5 bases, leaving 11 bases of the junction unmatched. The CDR3 protein is CASSQEGTGSFNEQFF. In nucleotides, the CDR3 is TGTGCCAGCAGCCAAGAGGGGACAGGGAGTTTCAATGAGCAGTTCTTC.

The chain employs TRBV30 and TRBJ2-7; 7 bases are a match to TRBD1. Germline CDR1 GTSNPN, CDR2 SVGIG (reference sequence). The CDR3 is 14 residues long. Trimming took 0 bases from V and 2 from J; bases not matched to a gene: 4. The CDR3 is CAWSVHRGPYEQYF. The CDR3 nucleotides read TGTGCCTGGAGTGTACACAGGGGACCCTACGAGCAGTACTTC.

The V and J genes are TRBV6-6 and TRBJ1-1; 10 bases align to TRBD1. CDR3 size: 16 residues. Unmatched junction bases numbered 7, after V lost 2 bases and J lost 4 bases. Germline CDR1 is MNHNY and CDR2 is SVGAGI (reference sequence). CDR3 bases: TGTGCCAGCAGTTACCGACAGGGGGCGCGGGGCACTGAAGCTTTCTTT. This translates into CASSYRQGARGTEAFF.

This chain connects TRBV19 to TRBJ1-5; D not resolved. V was cut by 4 bases and J by 4 bases, with 8 bases left in between. The germline V gene has CDR1 LNHDA and CDR2 SQIVND (reference sequence). The CDR3 contains 13 residues. CDR3 sequence: CASSSTQNQPQHF. CDR3 DNA sequence: TGTGCCAGTAGTAGTACCCAGAATCAGCCCCAGCATTTT.

This sequence joins TRBV5-6 and TRBJ2-7; 10 bases match TRBD2. Per the germline V gene, CDR1 is SGHDT and CDR2 is YYEEEE. This CDR3 is built from 17 residues. J gave up 2 bases and V 0 bases, and 8 bases lay outside the gene matches. The CDR3 region is CASSLGPGLANTYEQYF. The DNA for the CDR3 is TGTGCCAGCAGCTTGGGACCGGGACTAGCGAACACCTACGAGCAGTACTTC.

This clone showed up just a few times. The chain uses TRBV14 and TRBJ1-4; no definite D call. The germline gives CDR1 SGHDN, CDR2 FVKESK. CDR3 length equals 17 residues. Trimming took 1 base from V and 3 from J, leaving 15 bases between them. The CDR3 DNA follows: TGTGCCAGCAGCCAAGCCCGTACTATAGGAGCTAATGAAAAACTGTTTTTT. Translated: CASSQARTIGANEKLFF.

The gene calls are TRBV6-5 and TRBJ1-2; D gene uncertain. Germline V gene data show CDR1 as MNHEY and CDR2 as SVGAGI. Trimming removed 4 bases at V and 7 bases at J, with 16 bases between. The CDR3 is 14 residues long. DNA of the CDR3: TGTGCCAGCAGTTTGGACGGAGGTGTTGGTGGCTACACCTTC. It encodes CASSLDGGVGGYTF.

The chain combines TRBV6-6 with TRBJ1-2; D is unclear. This CDR3 spans 15 amino acids. Germline V CDR1 and CDR2: MNHNY, SVGAGI (reference sequence). Trimming took off 0 bases at V and 2 bases at J, with 10 bases between the two ends. The CDR3 region is CASSYSGRVNYGYTF. In DNA form, the CDR3 reads TGTGCCAGCAGTTACTCTGGTCGGGTGAACTATGGCTACACCTTC.

This clone came up a few times. The genes are TRBV7-3 and TRBJ2-1; 9 bases match TRBD2. The CDR3 covers 17 residues. Trimming cost V 6 bases and J 4 bases; bases outside gene matches: 13. Germline CDR1 SGHTA, CDR2 FQGTGA. The CDR3 nucleotides read TGTGCCAGCAGTATTCCCGTGGCTAGCGGGAAATACAATGAGCAGTTCTTC. Translating gives CASSIPVASGKYNEQFF. Filled out from reference TRBV7-3 and TRBJ2-1, the complete variable domain reads GAGVSQTPSNKVTEKGKYVELRCDPISGHTALYWYRQSLGQGPEFLIYFQGTGAADDSGLPNDRFFAVRPEGSVSTLKIQRTERGDSAVYLCASSIPVASGKYNEQFFGPGTRLTVL.

The rearrangement uses TRBV7-2 and TRBJ2-7; 11 nucleotides match TRBD2. Germline values: CDR1 SGHTA, CDR2 FQGNSA. This CDR3 region has 15 residues. Trimming took 5 bases from V and 4 from J; bases not matched to a gene: 7. The chain's CDR3 is CASSALAGVIYEQYF. The CDR3 DNA reads TGTGCCAGCAGCGCACTAGCGGGAGTAATATACGAGCAGTACTTC.

The rearrangement links TRBV29-1 to TRBJ2-1, with 12 positions matching TRBD2. The CDR3 totals 16 residues. From germline, CDR1 is SQVTM and CDR2 ANQGSEA. V shed 3 bases, J shed 5 bases, and the junction held 8 bases outside the gene matches. The CDR3 nucleotides read TGCAGCGTTGAGTCTATTCTAGCGGGAGGGAACAATGAGCAGTTCTTC. Translation gives CSVESILAGGNNEQFF.

As concerns this clone: Other nucleotide sequences from this sample produce the same CDR3. The V and J genes are TRBV6-1 and TRBJ2-3, with a weak D call TRBD2 (5 bases). V was cut by 3 bases and J by 0 bases, with 7 bases left in between. The V gene's germline CDR1 is MNHNS and CDR2 SASEGT. The CDR3 has 14 amino acids. In DNA form, the CDR3 reads TGTGCCAGCAGTGAGCTAGCCAGCACAGATACGCAGTATTTT. It encodes CASSELASTDTQYF.

This sequence joins TRBV7-3 and TRBJ2-5, with a tentative D call TRBD1 (6 bases). V dropped 5 bases and J dropped 5 bases, with 18 bases sitting between them. This CDR3 comprises 15 residues. Germline V gene data show CDR1 as SGHTA and CDR2 as FQGTGA. The CDR3 region has the DNA TGTGCCAGCAGCCTTGGGGTGGGGGCCTGGGAGACCCAGTACTTC. Residues: CASSLGVGAWETQYF. The full variable domain, completed using reference TRBV7-3 and TRBJ2-5, is GAGVSQTPSNKVTEKGKYVELRCDPISGHTALYWYRQSLGQGPEFLIYFQGTGAADDSGLPNDRFFAVRPEGSVSTLKIQRTERGDSAVYLCASSLGVGAWETQYFGPGTRLLVL.

In its sample, this clone was seen a few times. The chain combines TRBV19 with TRBJ1-5, with 7 nucleotides matching TRBD1. The V and J ends lost 7 bases and 0 bases, in that order; junction bases with no gene match: 6. Germline V gene lookup returns CDR1 LNHDA and CDR2 SQIVND (reference sequence). The CDR3 is 15 amino acids. CDR3 loop: CASKTGTHSNQPQHF. CDR3 DNA: TGTGCCAGTAAGACAGGGACCCATAGCAATCAGCCCCAGCATTTT. Filled out from reference TRBV19 and TRBJ1-5, the complete variable domain reads DGGITQSPKYLFRKEGQNVTLSCEQNLNHDAMYWYRQDPGQGLRLIYYSQIVNDFQKGDIAEGYSVSREKKESFPLTVTSAQKNPTAFYLCASKTGTHSNQPQHFGDGTRLSIL.

This clone was counted a single time. J is TRBJ2-1 and V is TRBV27; tentatively, D is TRBD1 (5 bases). The V end was cut by 7 bases, the J end by 6 bases, with 19 bases between. Germline V lookup: CDR1 MNHEY, CDR2 SMNVEV (reference sequence). The CDR3 runs 15 residues. The CDR3 bases are TGTGCCAGCAAGACCCAAAGGGGTGTCCCCAATGAGCAGTTCTTC. It translates to CASKTQRGVPNEQFF.

The CDR3 loop reads CASSDLGLAGDTQYF. DNA of the CDR3: TGTGCCAGCAGTGATTTAGGCCTAGCGGGAGATACGCAGTATTTT. The chain is built from TRBV2 and TRBJ2-3; 8 bases are shared with TRBD2. The V gene end was trimmed by 3 bases and the J gene end by 5 bases; junction bases not matched to a gene: 7. CDR1 is SNHLY and CDR2 is FYNNEI in the germline V gene. The CDR3 is made up of 15 amino acids.

This clone has only a few counts. This chain connects TRBV7-2 to TRBJ1-3; 9 bases match TRBD1. This CDR3 has 16 residues. The V gene's germline CDR1 is SGHTA and CDR2 FQGNSA. The junction had 4 bases not matched to a gene; V was cut back by 1 base and J by 3 bases. For the CDR3, the DNA is TGTGCCAGCAGCTTAGTACAGGGGGCTTTTGGAAACACCATATATTTT. Its protein is CASSLVQGAFGNTIYF.

This chain connects TRBV19 to TRBJ1-2; possible D gene TRBD1, 6 bases. The CDR3 loop spans 14 amino acids. The germline V gene encodes CDR1 LNHDA and CDR2 SQIVND (reference sequence). Trimming removed 6 bases at V and 4 bases at J, with 15 bases between. CDR3 sequence: CASSVNREVYGYTF. In DNA, the CDR3 is TGTGCCAGTAGCGTCAACAGGGAGGTCTATGGCTACACCTTC.

The table lists this clone with many counts. Written as DNA, the CDR3 is TGTGCCAGCTCACCGACTTGGGGCAACACTGAAGCTTTCTTT. Translation gives CASSPTWGNTEAFF. This rearrangement joins TRBV18 to TRBJ1-1, with D possibly being TRBD1 (5 bases). This CDR3 is built from 14 residues. CDR1 is KGHSH and CDR2 is LQKENI in the germline V gene. V lost 3 bases to trimming and J lost 2 bases, with 10 bases between them. The full variable domain, with the rest looked up from reference TRBV18 and TRBJ1-1, is NAGVMQNPRHLVRRRGQEARLRCSPMKGHSHVYWYRQLPEEGLKFMVYLQKENIIDESGMPKERFSAEFPKEGPSILRIQQVVRGDSAAYFCASSPTWGNTEAFFGQGTRLTVV.

V gene TRBV6-5 combines with J gene TRBJ1-4, with TRBD1 matching 7 bases. The CDR3 extends over 15 amino acids. The junction had 5 bases not matched to a gene; V was cut back by 0 bases and J by 7 bases. CDR1 and CDR2 from the germline V gene are MNHEY and SVGAGI. CDR3 region: CASSYSTGLSEKLFF. The CDR3, as DNA: TGTGCCAGCAGTTACTCGACAGGGCTGAGTGAAAAACTGTTTTTT.

This clone was seen a single time. This chain connects TRBV30 to TRBJ2-7; 10 nucleotides align to TRBD2. Germline CDR1 and CDR2: GTSNPN and SVGIG (reference sequence). This CDR3 spans 13 amino acids. Trimming removed 3 bases from V and 6 bases from J; junction bases left unmatched: 5. The DNA for the CDR3 is TGTGCCTGGAGCCTAGCGGGAGAGGCCGAGCAGTACTTC. Residues: CAWSLAGEAEQYF.

The V call is TRBV30, the J call TRBJ2-3; 7 bases align to TRBD2. The CDR3 loop spans 13 amino acids. The germline V gene encodes CDR1 GTSNPN and CDR2 SVGIG (reference sequence). V lost 3 bases and J lost 2; bases outside the gene matches: 2. CDR3 sequence reads: CAWRTSATDTQYF. The CDR3 nucleotides are TGTGCCTGGAGAACTAGCGCCACAGATACGCAGTATTTT.